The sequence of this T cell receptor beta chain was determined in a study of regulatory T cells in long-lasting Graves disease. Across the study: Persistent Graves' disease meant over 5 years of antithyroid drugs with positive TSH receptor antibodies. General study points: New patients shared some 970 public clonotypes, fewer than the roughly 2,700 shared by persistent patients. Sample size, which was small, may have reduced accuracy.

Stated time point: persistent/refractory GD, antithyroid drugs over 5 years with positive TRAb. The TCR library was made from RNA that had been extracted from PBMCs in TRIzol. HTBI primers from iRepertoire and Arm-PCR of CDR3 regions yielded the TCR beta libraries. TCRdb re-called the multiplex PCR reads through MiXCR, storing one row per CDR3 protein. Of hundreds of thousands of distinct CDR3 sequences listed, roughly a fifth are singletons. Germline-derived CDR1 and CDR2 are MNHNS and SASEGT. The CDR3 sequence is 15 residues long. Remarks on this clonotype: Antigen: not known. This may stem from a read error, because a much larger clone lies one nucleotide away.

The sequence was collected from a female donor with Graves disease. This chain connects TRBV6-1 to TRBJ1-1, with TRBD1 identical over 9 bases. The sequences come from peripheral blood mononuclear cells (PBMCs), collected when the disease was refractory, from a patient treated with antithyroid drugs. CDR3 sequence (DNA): TGTACCAGCAGGTCCGGGACAGGGCGCCACGCTGAAGCTTTCTTT. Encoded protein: CTSRSGTGRHAEAFF.